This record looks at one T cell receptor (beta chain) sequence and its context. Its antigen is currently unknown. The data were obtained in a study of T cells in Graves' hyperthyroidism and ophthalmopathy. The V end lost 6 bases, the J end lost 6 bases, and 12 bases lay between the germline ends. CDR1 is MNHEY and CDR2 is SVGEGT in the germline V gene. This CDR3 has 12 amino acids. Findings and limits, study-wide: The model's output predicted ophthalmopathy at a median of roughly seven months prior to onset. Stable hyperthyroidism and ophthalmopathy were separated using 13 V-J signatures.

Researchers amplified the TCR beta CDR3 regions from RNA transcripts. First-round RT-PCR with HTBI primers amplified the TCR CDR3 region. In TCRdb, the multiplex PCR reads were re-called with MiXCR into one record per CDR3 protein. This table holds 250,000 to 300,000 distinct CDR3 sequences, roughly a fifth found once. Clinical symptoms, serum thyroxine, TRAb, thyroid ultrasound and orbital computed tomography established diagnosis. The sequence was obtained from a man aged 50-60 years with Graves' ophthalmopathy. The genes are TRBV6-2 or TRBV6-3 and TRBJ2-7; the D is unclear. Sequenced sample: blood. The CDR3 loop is CASRRPASEQYF. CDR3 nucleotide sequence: TGTGCCAGCAGGAGACCCGCCTCCGAGCAGTACTTC.